The clone carrying this T cell receptor beta chain was found a few times. The target antigen is unknown. CD8 cells classed as naive were CD45RO-negative and positively selected for CCR7, excluding terminally differentiated effector memory CD45RA+ cells. There were only Caucasian adults among the donors, and all lived in Nashville, Tennessee. This specimen comes from a study of shared clonotypes between healthy human individuals. Trimming removed 7 bases from V and 5 bases from J, with 9 bases in between. There are 11 residues in the CDR3. CDR1 and CDR2 from the germline V gene are SGDLS and YYNGEE. Profiling relied on immunoSEQ multiplex PCR, and the TCRdb table lists in-frame clones only, not all of them. Of 750,000 to 1,000,000 clones in the sample, around 93% were seen once. Study-wide points: In having few donors, the study represented limited genetic and exposure-history diversity. Compared with clonotypes that all four donors shared, non-shared clonotypes had lower generation probabilities. Among the subsets, naive ones generally showed larger estimated richness than memory ones.

V usage is TRBV9 and J usage is TRBJ1-1; no firm D call. The sample consisted of naive CD8+ T cells sorted from blood. This sequence originates from a young man in good health. The CDR3 DNA reads as TGTGCCAGCGGGCCTCAGACTGAAGCTTTCTTT. Residues: CASGPQTEAFF.